The 26 T cell receptor beta chains below all came from one sample that was sequenced in a study of blood T cell repertoires in COVID-19. Sequencing used immunoSEQ multiplex PCR; TCRdb keeps in-frame clones, though not all of them. The sample shows about 200,000 clones, approximately 85% of them seen only once. Sequencing used peripheral blood. The receptors originated from a man aged 55 to 70 with acute or convalescent COVID-19.

V is TRBV28 and J is TRBJ2-5; the match to TRBD2 covers 9 bases. The CDR3 extends over 14 amino acids. V lost 2 bases and J lost 5; bases outside the gene matches: 3. Looked up from germline, CDR1 is MDHEN and CDR2 is SYDVKM. As DNA, the CDR3 is TGTGCCAGCAGTTTAAGCGGGAGGAGGGAGACCCAGTACTTC. Amino acid sequence: CASSLSGRRETQYF.

The rearrangement joins TRBV21-1 to TRBJ2-7; whether TRBD2, the table's D call, matches the DNA was not checked. TRBV21-1 corresponds to a pseudogene. This CDR3 is built from 15 residues. CDR3 DNA sequence: TGTGCCAGCAGCTCGCGGGACGGCGCGGACGACGAGCAGTACTTC. It specifies CASSSRDGADDEQYF.

The chain uses TRBV5-1 and TRBJ2-3; 7 nucleotides line up with TRBD1. Trimming took 4 bases from V and 4 from J; bases not matched to a gene: 12. The germline V gene has CDR1 SGHRS and CDR2 YFSETQ. The CDR3 covers 16 residues. DNA of the CDR3: TGCGCCAGCAGCACCCTACAAGGGGGCATTGCAGATACGCAGTATTTT. As protein: CASSTLQGGIADTQYF.

The rearrangement uses TRBV7-2 and TRBJ2-7; D perhaps matches TRBD2 (5 bases). Looked up from germline, CDR1 is SGHTA and CDR2 is FQGNSA. The germline V and J ends were trimmed by 3 bases and 3 bases, with 15 bases remaining between them. The CDR3 loop spans 15 amino acids. CDR3: CASSFKTGIGYEQYF. DNA of the CDR3: TGTGCCAGCAGCTTTAAGACCGGGATCGGCTACGAGCAGTACTTC.

The chain combines TRBV19 with TRBJ2-1; 10 bases match TRBD2. The CDR3 is 12 amino acids. The trim removed 5 bases at V and 15 bases at J, leaving 7 bases unmatched. CDR1 LNHDA and CDR2 SQIVND come from the germline V gene (reference sequence). The CDR3 DNA reads TGTGCCAGTAGTCACCTAGCGGGAGACACGTTCTTC. It translates to CASSHLAGDTFF.

The chain uses TRBV24-1 and TRBJ2-5; a possible D gene is TRBD1 (7 bases). Germline V gives CDR1 KGHDR, CDR2 SFDVKD. This CDR3 contains 15 residues. V was trimmed by 2 bases and J by 4 bases, leaving 13 bases between them. CDR3 protein: CATSDSRGTAETQYF. CDR3 DNA sequence: TGTGCCACCAGTGATTCTCGCGGGACAGCAGAGACCCAGTACTTC.

The genes are TRBV7-7 and TRBJ2-7; 13 nucleotides line up with TRBD2. Germline V gene data show CDR1 as SSHAT and CDR2 as FNYEAQ (reference sequence). The length of the CDR3 is 17 residues. The CDR3 loop reads CAGNRTSGGSPSYEQYF. The CDR3 DNA sequence: TGTGCTGGTAATCGGACTAGCGGGGGCTCACCCTCCTACGAGCAGTACTTC. Together with reference TRBV7-7 and TRBJ2-7, the CDR3 gives the full variable domain: GAGVSQSPRYKVTKRGQDVTLRCDPISSHATLYWYQQALGQGPEFLTYFNYEAQPDKSGLPSDRFSAERPEGSISTLTIQRTEQRDSAMYRCAGNRTSGGSPSYEQYFGPGTRLTVT.

The chain couples TRBV3-1 (or the pseudogene TRBV3-2) to TRBJ1-1; TRBD1 matches 11 bases. The V gene end was trimmed by 4 bases and the J gene end by 10 bases; junction bases not matched to a gene: 5. The CDR3 extends over 13 amino acids. Germline V lookup: CDR1 LGHDT, CDR2 YNNKEL (reference sequence). The CDR3 loop is CASSPGQGERAFF. The CDR3 DNA sequence: TGTGCCAGCAGCCCGGGACAGGGGGAGAGAGCTTTCTTT.

The chain combines TRBV18 with TRBJ2-5; D is possibly TRBD1 (6 bases). CDR1 and CDR2 (germline): KGHSH, LQKENI. V lost 2 bases and J lost 4, with 8 bases in between. The CDR3 has 13 amino acids. DNA for the CDR3: TGTGCCAGCTCACCAGGGGGCGCAGAGACCCAGTACTTC. Its protein product is CASSPGGAETQYF.

The chain links TRBV6-2 or TRBV6-3 to TRBJ2-1; 8 bases are a match to TRBD2. The germline V gene encodes CDR1 MNHEY and CDR2 SVGEGT. The V segment lost 2 bases and the J segment 5 bases; nucleotides outside the gene matches: 11. This CDR3 comprises 17 residues. DNA of the CDR3: TGTGCCAGCAGTTACCCAAAAAGCGGGAGTATCCACAATGAGCAGTTCTTC. Amino acids: CASSYPKSGSIHNEQFF.

The CDR3: CASSPDRGGEKLFF. The DNA of the CDR3 is TGTGCCAGCAGCCCCGACAGGGGTGGGGAAAAACTGTTTTTT. The chain links TRBV7-2 to TRBJ1-4; TRBD1 agrees at 8 bases. The CDR3 is made up of 14 amino acids. Germline trimming cut 5 bases from V and 8 bases from J; bases unmatched to any gene: 7. Germline CDR1 and CDR2: SGHTA and FQGNSA. Full variable domain (rest looked up from reference TRBV7-2 and TRBJ1-4): GAGVSQSPSNKVTEKGKDVELRCDPISGHTALYWYRQSLGQGLEFLIYFQGNSAPDKSGLPSDRFSAERTGGSVSTLTIQRTQQEDSAVYLCASSPDRGGEKLFFGSGTQLSVL.

V usage is TRBV19 and J usage is TRBJ2-1; a possible D gene is TRBD2 (6 bases). Trimming shortened V by 3 bases and J by 10 bases, and 13 bases separated the two germline ends. Germline CDR1 LNHDA, CDR2 SQIVND (reference sequence). The CDR3 is 13 residues long. CDR3 sequence (DNA): TGTGCCAGTAGTATCGCGGGGACCCGAGAGCAGTTCTTC. Translation gives CASSIAGTREQFF.

The sample holds one count of this clone. The chain is built from TRBV4-3 and TRBJ1-1; TRBD1 agrees at 10 bases. This CDR3 has 19 amino acids. CDR1 LGHNA and CDR2 YSLEER come from the germline V gene. Trimming at V came to 0 bases and at J to 6 bases, leaving 16 bases not matched to a gene. The CDR3 sequence: CASSQDPRTGGPLNAEAFF. The CDR3 nucleotides read TGCGCCAGCAGCCAAGACCCCAGGACAGGGGGGCCGCTCAATGCTGAAGCTTTCTTT.

This rearrangement joins TRBV6-6 to TRBJ1-1; D remains unclear. This CDR3 spans 15 amino acids. The V and J ends lost 7 bases and 1 base respectively, with 16 bases between them. Looked up from germline, CDR1 is MNHNY and CDR2 is SVGAGI (reference sequence). The CDR3 here is CASIQTGGPNTEAFF. The CDR3 DNA reads TGTGCCAGCATACAAACCGGAGGGCCGAACACTGAAGCTTTCTTT.

The chain couples TRBV11-3 to TRBJ2-1; D is ambiguous. The V and J ends lost 5 bases and 3 bases respectively, with 8 bases between them. Looked up from germline, CDR1 is SGHNT and CDR2 is YENEEA. This CDR3 is 13 amino acids long. As DNA, the CDR3 is TGTGCCAGCAGCCCCGGTCTCTACAATGAGCAGTTCTTC. It specifies CASSPGLYNEQFF. Filled out from reference TRBV11-3 and TRBJ2-1, the complete variable domain reads EAGVVQSPRYKIIEKKQPVAFWCNPISGHNTLYWYLQNLGQGPELLIRYENEEAVDDSQLPKDRFSAERLKGVDSTLKIQPAELGDSAVYLCASSPGLYNEQFFGPGTRLTVL.

The chain uses TRBV24-1 and TRBJ2-3, with 10 bases lining up with TRBD2. Germline lookup yields CDR1 KGHDR and CDR2 SFDVKD. V shed 1 base and J 7 bases; nucleotides not matched to a gene: 10. This CDR3 has 17 amino acids. As DNA, the CDR3 is TGTGCCACCAGTGATTTCGCTAGCGGGAGTCTAACGAATACGCAGTATTTT. Its translation: CATSDFASGSLTNTQYF.

V is TRBV19 and J is TRBJ1-4, with 8 nucleotides matching TRBD1. The germline V gene has CDR1 LNHDA and CDR2 SQIVND (reference sequence). This CDR3 spans 14 amino acids. After removal of 9 bases from V and 1 base from J, the junction contained 4 bases not matched to a gene. This chain's CDR3 is CASRDRKTNEKLFF. The CDR3 DNA reads as TGTGCCAGCCGGGACAGGAAAACTAATGAAAAACTGTTTTTT.

This sequence joins TRBV28 and TRBJ1-4; the D is unclear. V gave up 9 bases and J gave up 7 bases, with 9 bases separating them. Germline lookup yields CDR1 MDHEN and CDR2 SYDVKM. This CDR3 is 11 amino acids long. CDR3 amino acids: CASLSGEKLFF. For the CDR3, the DNA is TGTGCCAGTCTCTCGGGTGAAAAACTGTTTTTT.

The chain's CDR3 is CASNRPNTGELFF. DNA for the CDR3: TGTGCCAGCAACAGACCGAACACCGGGGAGCTGTTTTTT. The J gene is TRBJ2-2, the V gene TRBV3-1 (or the pseudogene TRBV3-2); D is undetermined. V was cut by 7 bases and J by 0 bases, with 6 bases left in between. Germline V gives CDR1 LGHDT, CDR2 YNNKEL (reference sequence). The length of the CDR3 is 13 residues.

The chain joins TRBV11-3 to TRBJ2-1; TRBD2 is a possible D gene (6 bases). V lost 0 bases and J lost 7, with 13 bases in between. The germline gives CDR1 SGHNT, CDR2 YENEEA. The CDR3 extends over 15 amino acids. CDR3 in DNA: TGTGCCAGCAGCTTAGAGGGTGGAGGGGCAAATGAGCAGTTCTTC. As protein: CASSLEGGGANEQFF.

This clone was recorded once. The chain joins TRBV24-1 to TRBJ2-1; D remains ambiguous. The CDR3 is 13 amino acids. The germline gives CDR1 KGHDR, CDR2 SFDVKD. Deletions cut 4 bases from V and 5 bases from J, with 8 bases between. The CDR3, as DNA: TGTGCCACCAGTGAAGTACAGAACAATGAGCAGTTCTTC. This sequence encodes CATSEVQNNEQFF.

The J gene is TRBJ2-1, the V gene TRBV18; TRBD1 agrees at 9 bases. The CDR3 length is 17 residues. Germline values: CDR1 KGHSH, CDR2 LQKENI. V dropped 2 bases and J dropped 1; count of bases not matched to a gene: 6. The CDR3 reads CASSPMIDRGSYNEQFF. The CDR3, as DNA: TGTGCCAGCTCACCAATGATCGACAGGGGGTCCTACAATGAGCAGTTCTTC.

Written as DNA, the CDR3 is TGTGCCTGGAGTGACCGGACAGGGGGGGACGAGCAGTACTTC. Its translation: CAWSDRTGGDEQYF. The chain uses TRBV30 and TRBJ2-7; 10 nucleotides match TRBD1. Germline CDR1 is GTSNPN and CDR2 is SVGIG (reference sequence). V shed 1 base and J 5 bases; nucleotides not matched to a gene: 5. This CDR3 region has 14 residues.

The gene calls are TRBV9 and TRBJ1-2; a possible D gene is TRBD1 (5 bases). This CDR3 has 17 residues. Trimming shortened V by 4 bases and J by 4 bases, and 23 bases separated the two germline ends. Germline loops: CDR1 SGDLS, CDR2 YYNGEE. The CDR3 region has the DNA TGTGCCAGCAGCTCCCGCGGGAGTCAAATTGGGGCCTATGGCTACACCTTC. Protein product: CASSSRGSQIGAYGYTF.

A remark on this clone: The sample has other DNA sequences that encode this CDR3 too. The V call is TRBV7-2, the J call TRBJ2-1; D gene ambiguous. Per the germline V gene, CDR1 is SGHTA and CDR2 is FQGNSA. The CDR3 is 13 residues long. Deletions cut 4 bases from V and 3 bases from J, with 7 bases between. CDR3 bases: TGTGCCAGCAGCTCCTACAGCTACAATGAGCAGTTCTTC. Translating gives CASSSYSYNEQFF.

The gene calls are TRBV4-2 and TRBJ2-7; D uncertain. The CDR3 sequence is 11 residues long. Trimming stripped 0 bases from V and 6 bases from J, with 3 bases between. CDR1 and CDR2 from the germline V gene are LGHNA and YNFKEQ. The CDR3 sequence is CASSQESEQYF. The CDR3 DNA is TGTGCCAGCAGCCAAGAGAGCGAGCAGTACTTC.